A selection of T cell receptor beta chains follows, all from one sample in a study of identical twins. Each CDR3 protein is one row after TCRdb ran MiXCR on the 5' RACE reads. The data contain 200,000 to 250,000 distinct CDR3 sequences, approximately 7% of them singletons. Separately, the same data were catalogued under a study of yellow fever vaccine responses in identical twins.

Sample: memory (CD45RO+) T cells sorted from blood. The receptors originated from a woman in her late teens or twenties in good health. CDR3s include the opening cysteine and the closing phenylalanine or tryptophan. The D gene is left open where the match is weak. The size entry is marked missing in some rows and otherwise reads once, few, many or a size class.

>NA|TRBJ2-5|TRBV21-1|18|NA
TGTGCCAGCAGCACCTGGGACAGGGGGCTTTCAAGGCAAGAGACCCAGTACTTC
CASSTWDRGLSRQETQYF
>NA|TRBJ1-6|TRBV28|15|NA
TGTGCCAGCAGTTTCGGGGGCCCCTATAATTCACCCCTCCACTTT
CASSFGGPYNSPLHF
>NA|TRBJ1-3|TRBV20-1|14|few
TGCAGTGCTAAGAAGGGGGGGCCTGGAAACACCATATATTTT
CSAKKGGPGNTIYF
>NA|TRBJ2-2|TRBV27|16|many
TGTGCCAGCAGTTTGGGGGGCGGACCGAACACCGGGGAGCTGTTTTTT
CASSLGGGPNTGELFF
>TRBD2|TRBJ2-4|TRBV12-3/TRBV12-4|15|medium-sized
TGTGCCAGCAGTTTTGGAGCGGGAGGGGGGAACATTCAGTACTTC
CASSFGAGGGNIQYF
>NA|TRBJ2-1|TRBV5-1|15|few
TGCGCCAGCAGCGGTTACAGGGATTCCTACAATGAGCAGTTCTTC
CASSGYRDSYNEQFF
>TRBD1|TRBJ1-1|TRBV7-2|15|many
TGTGCCAGCAGCGCCCGTCGACAGGGTAACACTGAAGCTTTCTTT
CASSARRQGNTEAFF
>NA|TRBJ1-2|TRBV25-1|13|NA
TGTGCCAGCAGTGAATGGGATTCGTTGAGCTACACCTTC
CASSEWDSLSYTF
>NA|TRBJ2-1|TRBV10-3|16|many
TGTGCCATCAGTGGGACGGGACCCAAGGAGTTCTATGAGCAGTTCTTC
CAISGTGPKEFYEQFF
>NA|TRBJ2-3|TRBV15|15|many
TGTGCCACCAGCAGAGACGGGGCGAGCACAGATACGCAGTATTTT
CATSRDGASTDTQYF
>TRBD1|TRBJ1-4|TRBV7-2|15|few
TGTGCCAGCAGCCATCGGACAGGGGCTAATGAAAAACTGTTTTTT
CASSHRTGANEKLFF
>TRBD1|TRBJ2-5|TRBV5-1|17|few
TGCGCCAGCAGCACCCTGACCGGGACAGGGATATTGGAGACCCAGTACTTC
CASSTLTGTGILETQYF
>NA|TRBJ2-5|TRBV12-3/TRBV12-4|14|few
TGTGCCAGCAGTTTAAGTCCCATACAAGAGACCCAGTACTTC
CASSLSPIQETQYF